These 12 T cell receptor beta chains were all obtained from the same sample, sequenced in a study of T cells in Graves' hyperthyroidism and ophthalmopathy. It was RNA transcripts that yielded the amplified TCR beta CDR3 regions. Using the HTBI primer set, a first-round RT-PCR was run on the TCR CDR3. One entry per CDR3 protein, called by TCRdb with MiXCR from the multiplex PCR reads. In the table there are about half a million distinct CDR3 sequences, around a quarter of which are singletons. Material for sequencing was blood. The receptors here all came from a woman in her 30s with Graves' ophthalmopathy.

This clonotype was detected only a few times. The CDR3 region is CSARDGSLSGNTIYF. The CDR3, as DNA: TGCAGTGCTAGAGACGGGTCGCTCTCTGGAAACACCATATATTTT. This chain connects TRBV20-1 to TRBJ1-3; D uncertain. The CDR3 runs to 15 residues. Germline lookup yields CDR1 DFQATT and CDR2 SNEGSKA (reference sequence). V lost 0 bases, J lost 0 bases, and 9 bases lay in between.

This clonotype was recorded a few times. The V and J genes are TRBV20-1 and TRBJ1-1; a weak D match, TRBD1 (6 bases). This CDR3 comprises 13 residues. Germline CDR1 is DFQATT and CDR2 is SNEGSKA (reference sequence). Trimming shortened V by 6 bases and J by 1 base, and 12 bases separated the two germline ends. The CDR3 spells CSASDRTNTEAFF. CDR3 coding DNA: TGCAGTGCGTCCGACAGGACGAACACTGAAGCTTTCTTT.

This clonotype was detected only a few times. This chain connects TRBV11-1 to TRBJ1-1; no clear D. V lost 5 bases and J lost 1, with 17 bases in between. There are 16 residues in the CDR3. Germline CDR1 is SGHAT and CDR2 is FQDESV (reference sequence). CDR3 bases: TGTGCCAGCAGCCGAACGCGTGGACGGCAGAACACTGAAGCTTTCTTT. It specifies CASSRTRGRQNTEAFF.

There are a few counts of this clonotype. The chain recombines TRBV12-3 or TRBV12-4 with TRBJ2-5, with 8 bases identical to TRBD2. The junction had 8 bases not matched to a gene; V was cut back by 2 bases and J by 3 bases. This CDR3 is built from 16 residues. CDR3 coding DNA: TGTGCCAGCAGTTTACGGAGCGGGAGACGGGAAGAGACCCAGTACTTC. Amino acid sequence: CASSLRSGRREETQYF.

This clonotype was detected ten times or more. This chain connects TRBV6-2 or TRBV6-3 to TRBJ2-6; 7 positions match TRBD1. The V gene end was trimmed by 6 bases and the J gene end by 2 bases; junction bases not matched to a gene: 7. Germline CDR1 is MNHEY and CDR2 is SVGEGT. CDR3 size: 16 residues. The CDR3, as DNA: TGTGCCAGCAGGACAGGGATCTTTCCTGGGGCCAACGTCCTGACTTTC. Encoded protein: CASRTGIFPGANVLTF.

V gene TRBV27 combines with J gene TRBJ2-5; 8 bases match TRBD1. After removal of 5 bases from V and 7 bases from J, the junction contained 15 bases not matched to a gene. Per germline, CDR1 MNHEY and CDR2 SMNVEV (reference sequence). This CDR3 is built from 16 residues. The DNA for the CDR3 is TGTGCCAGCAGTCACCTGGCCGGACAGGGAGGAGGGACCCAGTACTTC. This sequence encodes CASSHLAGQGGGTQYF.

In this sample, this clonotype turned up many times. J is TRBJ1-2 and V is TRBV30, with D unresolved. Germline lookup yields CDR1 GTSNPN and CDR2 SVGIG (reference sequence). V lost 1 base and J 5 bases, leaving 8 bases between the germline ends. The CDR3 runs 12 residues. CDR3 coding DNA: TGTGCCTGGAGTGCCCGATGGTATGGCTACACCTTC. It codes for CAWSARWYGYTF. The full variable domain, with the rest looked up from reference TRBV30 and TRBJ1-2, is SQTIHQWPATLVQPVGSPLSLECTVEGTSNPNLYWYRQAAGRGLQLLFYSVGIGQISSEVPQNLSASRPQDRQFILSSKKLLLSDSGFYLCAWSARWYGYTFGSGTRLTVV.

The CDR3 region is CASTSFDGGFMNTEAFF. The CDR3 region has the DNA TGTGCCAGCACTTCCTTCGACGGCGGGTTCATGAACACTGAAGCTTTCTTT. The chain combines TRBV12-3 or TRBV12-4 with TRBJ1-1; D is unclear. This CDR3 is built from 17 residues. Trimming pared 7 bases from V and 0 bases from J, leaving 21 bases between.

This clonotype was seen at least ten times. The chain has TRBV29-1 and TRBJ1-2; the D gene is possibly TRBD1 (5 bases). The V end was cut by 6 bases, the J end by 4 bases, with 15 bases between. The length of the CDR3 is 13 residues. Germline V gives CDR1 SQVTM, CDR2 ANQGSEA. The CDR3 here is CSVRQPSSYGYTF. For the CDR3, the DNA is TGCAGCGTAAGACAGCCAAGCTCCTATGGCTACACCTTC.

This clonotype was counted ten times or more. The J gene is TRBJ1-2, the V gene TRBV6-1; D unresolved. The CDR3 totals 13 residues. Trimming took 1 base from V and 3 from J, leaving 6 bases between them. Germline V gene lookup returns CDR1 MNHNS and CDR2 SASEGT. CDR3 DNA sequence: TGTGCCAGCAGTGAAGGTCAATACTATGGCTACACCTTC. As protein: CASSEGQYYGYTF.

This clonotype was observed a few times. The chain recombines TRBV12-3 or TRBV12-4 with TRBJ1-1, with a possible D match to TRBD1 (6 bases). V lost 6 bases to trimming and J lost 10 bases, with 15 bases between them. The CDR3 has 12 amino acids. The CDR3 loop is CASSSGELGAFF. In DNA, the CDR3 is TGTGCCAGCAGCTCAGGGGAGTTAGGAGCTTTCTTT.

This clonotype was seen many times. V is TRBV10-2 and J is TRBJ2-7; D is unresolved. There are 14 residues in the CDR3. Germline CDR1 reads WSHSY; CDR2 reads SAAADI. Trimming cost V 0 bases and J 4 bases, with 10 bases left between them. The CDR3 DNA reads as TGCGCCAGCAGTGAGTCCTCGAGTCAGTACGAGCAGTACTTC. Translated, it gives CASSESSSQYEQYF.